This T cell receptor (beta chain) was found in a study of cytomegalovirus exposure and HLA in healthy donors listed by TCRdb under 2017. A note on the overall study: According to an earlier analysis of 587 of the donors, about 179 million T cells yielded approximately 120 million unique TCR beta sequences and about 280 Gb of sequence data. An early release covering over 500 HLA-typed donors comprised 250 to 350 gigabases of sequencing data and about 90 million unique TCR sequences. Of the 398 genotyped donors, less than 90% were placed in the genetic ancestry cluster associated with self-reported Caucasian donors. The study was designed to test whether signatures of past pathogen exposure could be identified by cataloging public T cell receptors. The T cell repertoires of under 750 subjects were profiled by immunosequencing and related to cytomegalovirus serostatus. In addition to the first cohort of 666 subjects, a separate validation cohort of under 150 different subjects was used. High-throughput TCR immunosequencing, statistical association of individual TCRs with disease status, and machine learning were combined to predict cytomegalovirus infection status. To study patterns of TCR occurrence, a later analysis re-analyzed previously published TCR beta repertoires from around 670 donors and added high-resolution HLA genotyping. In the later analysis, no new phenotypic data were used to find candidate immune exposures; instead, reliance was placed on TCR beta sequences and their occurrence across donors. To decide whether each TCR beta V gene segment behaved as functional or pseudogenic, an earlier analysis of some 570 of the donors relied on high-throughput TCR beta sequencing. Alongside the repertoire data, information on donor age, sex, ethnicity and CMV serostatus was compiled. A later genetic analysis used genome-wide SNP genotypes for about 55% of the 666 donors, treating that subset as a discovery cohort. Every repertoire in the discovery cohort had been generated on one and the same sequencing platform. HLA typing included class I and class II loci at four-digit resolution. Typing coverage differed by locus: A, B, C, DRB1 and DQB1 were typed in about 629-630 donors, DQA1 in 500 to 550, DPA1 in over 600, and DPB1 in roughly 450. Roughly 5 DR-DQ haplotypes were treated as single units for association and clustering because of strong linkage in the cohort. Among about 390 genotyped donors of the cohort, an average of about 240,000 unique TCR beta nucleotide sequences were sequenced per donor, around 18% of them non-productive. On the study overall, not on this receptor specifically: A cluster of highly shared sequence variants was judged likely to represent a technical artifact of the sequencing pipeline. Most TCR sequences were observed very rarely across donors, whereas some public TCRs were present in many individuals. The 87-base-pair reads could not distinguish some IMGT-functional V segments, including TRBV6-2 and TRBV6-3, so those segments were excluded. A later analysis associated 16,951 TCR beta sequences with specific HLA alleles at a false discovery rate of 0.05. A later analysis found that TCR association rates varied across HLA loci, with DRB1 alleles showing the most associated TCRs and HLA-C alleles the fewest. Immune exposure information for the cohort was limited to CMV serostatus. The authors suggested that the approach could potentially be generalized to other disease states and immunological phenotypes. HLA typing was unavailable for some donors at each locus, so association tests used only the typed subset. The cohort was sequenced for TCR beta chains only, and without alpha or paired-chain data the features that could be detected were limited. Roughly uniform sequencing depth across donors was assumed in presence/absence analyses, although this assumption may not hold. In an earlier analysis of 587 of the donors, most TCR beta V segments appeared in productive rearrangements about 90% or about 30% of the time, broadly matching IMGT annotations. In a later analysis, HLA-associated TCR beta chains showed more clonal expansion and lower generation probabilities than non-associated chains that were equally common. A further reported finding was that TCR beta sequences accurately predicted the HLA-A and HLA-B alleles for most subjects in the first cohort. A few of the identified cytomegalovirus-associated TCR beta chains were confirmed in vitro to be specific for cytomegalovirus antigens. The classifier was reported to diagnose cytomegalovirus status with high specificity and sensitivity in both the original and validation cohorts. A total of 150 to 200 TCR beta chains were listed by the study as associated with cytomegalovirus. A later analysis reported that several top co-occurrence clusters appeared linked to parvovirus B19, influenza, CMV and Epstein-Barr virus. Correlated functional status among segregating V segments might reflect linkage disequilibrium, but an unknown experimental factor could not be ruled out. When HLA alleles, especially DR and DQ, strongly co-occurred, TCR associations were difficult to assign to individual alleles. According to a later analysis, most CMV-associated TCR beta chains appeared to be HLA-restricted, and the HLA associations seemed to be driven largely by CMV exposure. Because counts were too low, 15 or so rarely observed V segments, including chromosome 9 orphons, were excluded from the earlier analysis of around 640 of the donors. An association between a missense DCLRE1C variant and V-gene and J-gene trimming of TCR beta chains was found in a later genetic analysis and replicated in an independent cohort. According to a later genetic analysis, donors in an Asian-associated ancestry cluster had fewer N-insertions in productive TCRs than the approximately 710-donor mean.

There are 13 amino acids in the CDR3, from cysteine to phenylalanine inclusive. The only DNA kept is the CDR3, 39 bases in frame from the first base. Reading the germline V gene gives CDR1 SGHTA and CDR2 FQGNSA. Comments on this clone: This clone's antigen is unknown. Base quality data are lacking; no much larger clone is found one base away.

In total, roughly 670 healthy bone marrow donors made up the cohort. Cohort members were all nominally healthy when sampled, although unrecorded immune exposures were likely present. The donor was CMV seronegative and was included in the group of over 300 seronegative cohort members. A peripheral blood sample was provided by each donor, and peripheral blood mononuclear cells were used for TCR beta sequencing. Genomic DNA was extracted from the blood cell samples with the Qiagen DNeasy Blood Extraction Kit. Libraries were prepared through the immunoSEQ multiplex PCR assay. A mixture of 60 forward primers for TCR Vbeta segments and 13 reverse primers for TCR Jbeta segments was used in the multiplex PCR. The CDR3 region of rearranged TCR beta genes was amplified from genomic DNA with a multiplex PCR assay. On the Illumina HiSeq System, the amplified TCR beta libraries were sequenced as 87-base-pair reads. Under the source paper's analysis protocol: In a later analysis, 80 million or so unique TCR beta chains were counted across the approximately 640 repertoires, and about 9.9 million of these chains were shared by at least two donors. To remove PCR and sequencing errors, raw reads were error-corrected and collapsed into unique sequences using a nearest-neighbor algorithm that merged closely related sequences. To assign V, D and J gene segments, CDR3 sequences were aligned to IMGT reference sequences. For a sequence to be retained, a match of at least six nucleotides to both a V gene segment and a J gene segment was required. A rearrangement was called productive if the CDR3 had no stop codons and remained in frame with V and J, and every other rearrangement was called non-productive. CDR3 was defined according to IMGT convention as the region running from the second conserved V-encoded cysteine to the conserved J-encoded phenylalanine. In an earlier analysis of just under 600 of the donors, sequences lacking an unambiguous match to a single V gene segment were excluded. An earlier analysis of approximately 590 of the donors called V segments functional above 56.7% productive rearrangements and segregating when the between-donor standard deviation exceeded 5%. To diagnose cytomegalovirus status from the catalog of TCR beta chain sequences, a statistical classification framework was built. A later analysis assigned V and J genes by comparing TCR nucleotide sequences with IMGT/GENE-DB human TR gene sequences. A later analysis assigned CDR3 sequences and most-parsimonious VDJ recombination scenarios with the TCRdist pipeline. A later analysis defined each TCR beta chain by its CDR3 amino acid sequence plus V-gene family, and excluded reads lacking a unique V-gene family. A later analysis removed several hundred highly shared, low-generation-probability nucleotide sequences to deal with suspected cross-contamination and a sequencing artifact. In a later analysis, a clonal expansion index was calculated for each public chain from normalized within-repertoire ranks of inferred template counts. In a later analysis, generation probabilities were computed using a VDJ recombination model fitted to out-of-frame rearrangements, and the results were checked against IGoR. Hypergeometric tests were used in a later analysis to score TCR-TCR, TCR-HLA and TCR-CMV co-occurrence, with a repertoire-size bias correction applied to the TCR pairs. False discovery rates were estimated in a later analysis by permuting HLA or CMV assignments 20 times. In a later analysis, co-occurring TCRs were grouped using DBSCAN, with TCRdist sequence similarity added in when clustering inside HLA-allele-positive subsets. Repertoires with fewer than 30,000 or more than 120,000 public chains, plus five repertoires with anomalous nucleotide sharing, were excluded from co-occurrence clustering. The source is immuneACCESS, and TCRdb retained only in-frame sequences with V and J called. Part of the clones is not carried over; for the studies checked, unresolved V genes explain less than half of this, and the remainder is unexplained. V and J calls and clone size are those listed in that table; D and trimming were worked out from the DNA. The sample yields roughly 150,000 clones; about 80% were counted once. The ten biggest clones cover around 2.2% of the sample.

This sequence originates from a man aged 25-45 years in good health and CMV-seronegative. Rearrangement joined TRBV7-2 to TRBJ2-5; the D gene is perhaps TRBD2, on 6 matching bases. The last part of the DNA fits TRBJ2-7 better; the J call may be wrong. Specimen: PBMCs. The CDR3 reads as follows: CASSPGVSYEQYF. The DNA reads as follows: TGTGCCAGCAGCCCGGGGGTCTCCTACGAGCAGTACTTC.